This is a list of T cell receptor beta chains from one sample in a study of T cell changes during pregnancy in multiple sclerosis. The assay was immunoSEQ multiplex PCR, and TCRdb's table has in-frame clones only and misses some. Counted here are 65,000 to 90,000 clones, nearly 95% occurring once; the ten biggest clones make up around 0.3%. The input for sequencing was CD4+ T cells from peripheral blood mononuclear cells, taken after pregnancy. Receptors originate from a female donor with multiple sclerosis, enrolled in a pregnancy study. The CDR3 runs from the conserved cysteine through the conserved F or W. D genes are given only for firm matches. A row's size may be missing; if present it is once, few, many or a size class.

d_gene,v_gene,abundance,j_gene,CDR3aa,CDR3nt
-,TRBV19,-,TRBJ1-1,CASWEGEAFF,TGTGCCAGTTGGGAGGGCGAAGCTTTCTTT
TRBD1,TRBV4-2,-,TRBJ1-4,CASSPGQGGEKLFF,TGTGCCAGCAGCCCCGGACAGGGCGGTGAAAAACTGTTTTTT
TRBD2,TRBV7-9,-,TRBJ2-3,CASSLVPWGSGIKDTQYF,TGTGCCAGCAGCTTAGTTCCTTGGGGTAGCGGGATAAAAGATACGCAGTATTTT
-,TRBV7-9,-,TRBJ1-4,CASSLEVVHRVEKLFF,TGTGCCAGCAGCTTAGAAGTGGTTCATAGAGTTGAAAAACTGTTTTTT
TRBD1,TRBV7-3,-,TRBJ1-1,CASSAGQAVGEAFF,TGTGCCAGCAGCGCAGGACAGGCGGTGGGGGAAGCTTTCTTT
TRBD1,TRBV9,-,TRBJ1-3,CASSESPRDSSGNTIYF,TGTGCCAGCAGCGAGTCACCCCGGGACAGCTCTGGAAACACCATATATTTT
-,TRBV5-1,-,TRBJ2-7,CASMRDSLGYEQYF,TGCGCCAGCATGCGGGATTCCCTAGGGTACGAGCAGTACTTC
-,TRBV5-6,-,TRBJ1-2,CASSLGRIAGYGYTF,TGTGCCAGCAGCTTGGGAAGGATCGCGGGCTATGGCTACACCTTC
TRBD1,TRBV5-1,-,TRBJ2-7,CASSLQGAEQYF,TGCGCCAGCAGCTTGCAGGGGGCCGAGCAGTACTTC
TRBD1,TRBV5-3,-,TRBJ1-2,CARSLVATGVYGYTF,TGTGCCAGAAGCTTGGTAGCGACAGGGGTATATGGCTACACCTTC
-,TRBV4-2,-,TRBJ2-3,CASSQDKGNRATGTDTQYF,TGTGCCAGCAGCCAAGATAAAGGCAATCGAGCGACCGGCACAGATACGCAGTATTTT
TRBD1,TRBV15,-,TRBJ1-4,CATSRTGTVATNEKLFF,TGTGCCACCAGCAGAACCGGGACAGTTGCAACTAATGAAAAACTGTTTTTT
TRBD2,TRBV6-5,-,TRBJ2-7,CASSRTGTSGIEQYF,TGTGCCAGCAGTCGAACCGGGACTAGCGGGATCGAGCAGTACTTC
TRBD1,TRBV5-1,-,TRBJ2-1,CASSPAGGQGAFNEQFF,TGCGCCAGCAGCCCGGCCGGAGGGCAGGGGGCGTTCAATGAGCAGTTCTTC
-,TRBV9,-,TRBJ2-3,CASSVVPSGTDTQYF,TGTGCCAGCAGCGTAGTGCCTAGCGGCACAGATACGCAGTATTTT
-,TRBV11-2,-,TRBJ2-7,CASSPVWSSYEQYF,TGTGCCAGCAGCCCTGTTTGGAGCTCCTACGAGCAGTACTTC
TRBD2,TRBV20-1,-,TRBJ2-1,CSARVTSVQFF,TGCAGTGCTAGAGTTACTAGCGTGCAGTTCTTC
TRBD2,TRBV5-4,-,TRBJ2-3,CASSLGLAGGLSTDTQYF,TGTGCCAGCAGCTTGGGACTAGCGGGGGGGCTTTCCACAGATACGCAGTATTTT
TRBD2,TRBV2,-,TRBJ2-2,CASSERSGRSSGELFF,TGTGCCAGCAGTGAACGGAGCGGGAGAAGTTCCGGGGAGCTGTTTTTT
TRBD1,TRBV5-5,-,TRBJ2-5,CASSGGQGIGQETQYF,TGTGCCAGCAGCGGCGGACAGGGGATAGGGCAAGAGACCCAGTACTTC
TRBD2,TRBV28,-,TRBJ2-3,CASSLVLAGGKDTQYF,TGTGCCAGCAGTTTGGTACTAGCGGGAGGGAAAGATACGCAGTATTTT
-,TRBV21-1,-,TRBJ1-5,CASSKAQGISNQPQHF,TGTGCCAGCAGCAAAGCCCAGGGGATTAGCAATCAGCCCCAGCATTTT
TRBD1,TRBV7-2,-,TRBJ1-4,CASSSTTGTGNEKLFF,TGTGCCAGCAGTTCCACTACCGGGACAGGGAATGAAAAACTGTTTTTT
-,TRBV5-6,-,TRBJ1-1,CASSLPFGGAEAFF,TGTGCCAGCAGCTTACCCTTCGGAGGGGCTGAAGCTTTCTTT
TRBD2,TRBV5-4,-,TRBJ2-3,CASSQPGLAGDTQYF,TGTGCCAGCAGTCAACCTGGACTAGCGGGAGATACGCAGTATTTT
TRBD1,TRBV18,-,TRBJ1-1,CASSLLGTGNTEAFF,TGTGCCAGCTCACTTCTCGGGACAGGGAACACTGAAGCTTTCTTT
TRBD1,TRBV5-1,once,TRBJ1-5,CASSLDRGQPQHF,TGCGCCAGCAGCTTGGACAGGGGACAGCCCCAGCATTTT
-,TRBV6-1,-,TRBJ1-2,CASSDYIYYGYTF,TGTGCCAGCAGCGACTACATTTACTATGGCTACACCTTC
TRBD2,TRBV9,-,TRBJ2-2,CASSGWGGRVGELFF,TGTGCCAGCAGCGGATGGGGAGGGCGGGTTGGGGAGCTGTTTTTT
TRBD1,TRBV5-4,-,TRBJ1-1,CASSWGQGGEAFF,TGTGCCAGCAGTTGGGGACAGGGAGGGGAAGCTTTCTTT
TRBD1,TRBV27,-,TRBJ2-7,CASSLSGQGLYEQYF,TGTGCCAGCAGTTTATCCGGACAGGGACTCTACGAGCAGTACTTC
TRBD2,TRBV19,-,TRBJ2-1,CASSIRTRLAGGNEQFF,TGTGCCAGTAGTATTCGAACTCGACTAGCGGGAGGAAATGAGCAGTTCTTC
-,TRBV6-1,once,TRBJ2-7,CASSEAGGSSYEQYF,TGTGCCAGCAGTGAAGCAGGGGGTAGCTCCTACGAGCAGTACTTC
TRBD2,TRBV11-3,-,TRBJ2-5,CASSSSPGGTQYF,TGTGCCAGCAGTAGCTCGCCGGGAGGGACCCAGTACTTC
TRBD2,TRBV4-1,few,TRBJ2-3,CASSYTSGSTDTQYF,TGCGCCAGCAGCTACACTAGCGGGAGTACAGATACGCAGTATTTT
TRBD2,TRBV7-3,-,TRBJ2-3,CASSSAGGLNTQYF,TGTGCCAGCAGCTCAGCGGGAGGGCTAAATACGCAGTATTTT
TRBD2,TRBV9,-,TRBJ2-2,CASSPRGGANTGELFF,TGTGCCAGCAGCCCCCGCGGGGGAGCGAACACCGGGGAGCTGTTTTTT
TRBD2,TRBV30,-,TRBJ2-1,CAWSRGSSYNEQFF,TGTGCCTGGTCGCGGGGGAGCTCCTACAATGAGCAGTTCTTC
TRBD2,TRBV30,-,TRBJ2-2,CAWSREAITGELFF,TGTGCCTGGAGTCGGGAGGCTATCACCGGGGAGCTGTTTTTT
TRBD2,TRBV7-8,-,TRBJ2-1,CASSLARTSGGVGEQFF,TGTGCCAGCAGCTTAGCGAGGACTAGCGGGGGGGTAGGTGAGCAGTTCTTC
TRBD1,TRBV28,-,TRBJ1-2,CASSRAGGLNYGYTF,TGTGCCAGCAGCCGTGCAGGGGGACTTAACTATGGCTACACCTTC
TRBD1,TRBV2,-,TRBJ1-4,CASSDRQGDEKLFF,TGTGCCAGCAGTGACAGACAGGGCGATGAAAAACTGTTTTTT
TRBD2,TRBV5-1,-,TRBJ2-3,CASSRLAATDTQYF,TGCGCCAGCAGCCGACTAGCGGCTACAGATACGCAGTATTTT
-,TRBV20-1,-,TRBJ2-7,CSAREFREQYF,TGCAGTGCTAGAGAATTCCGCGAGCAGTACTTC
-,TRBV30,-,TRBJ1-2,CAWSKNSLQYGYTF,TGTGCCTGGAGTAAAAATTCCCTACAGTATGGCTACACCTTC